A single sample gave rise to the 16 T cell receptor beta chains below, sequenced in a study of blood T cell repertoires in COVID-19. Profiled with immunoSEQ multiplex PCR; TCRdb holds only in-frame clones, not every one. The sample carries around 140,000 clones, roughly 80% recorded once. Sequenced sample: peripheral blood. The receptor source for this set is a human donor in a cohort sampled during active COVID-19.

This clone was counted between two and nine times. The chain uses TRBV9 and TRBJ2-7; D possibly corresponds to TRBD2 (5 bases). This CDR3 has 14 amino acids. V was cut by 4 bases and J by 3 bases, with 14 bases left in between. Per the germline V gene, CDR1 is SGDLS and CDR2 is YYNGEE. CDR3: CASSPGSGNYEQYF. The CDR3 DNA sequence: TGTGCCAGCAGCCCGGGGTCAGGAAACTACGAGCAGTACTTC.

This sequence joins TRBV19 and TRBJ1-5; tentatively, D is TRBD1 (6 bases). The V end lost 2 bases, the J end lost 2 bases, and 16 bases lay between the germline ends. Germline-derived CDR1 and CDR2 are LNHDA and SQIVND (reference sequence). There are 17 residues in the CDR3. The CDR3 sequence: CASSIPGQGGGNQPQHF. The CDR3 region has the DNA TGTGCCAGTAGTATACCCGGGCAAGGGGGAGGCAATCAGCCCCAGCATTTT.

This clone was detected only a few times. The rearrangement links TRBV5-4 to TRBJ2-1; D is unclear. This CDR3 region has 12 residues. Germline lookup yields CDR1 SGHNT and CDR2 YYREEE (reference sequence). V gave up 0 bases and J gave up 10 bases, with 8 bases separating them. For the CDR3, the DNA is TGTGCCAGCAGCTTGGGAATACAAGAGCAGTTCTTC. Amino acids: CASSLGIQEQFF.

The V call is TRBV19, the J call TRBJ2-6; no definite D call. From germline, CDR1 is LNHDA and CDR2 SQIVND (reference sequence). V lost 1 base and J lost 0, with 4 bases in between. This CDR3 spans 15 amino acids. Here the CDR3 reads CASSIAGSGANVLTF. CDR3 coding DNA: TGTGCCAGTAGTATAGCAGGCTCTGGGGCCAACGTCCTGACTTTC.

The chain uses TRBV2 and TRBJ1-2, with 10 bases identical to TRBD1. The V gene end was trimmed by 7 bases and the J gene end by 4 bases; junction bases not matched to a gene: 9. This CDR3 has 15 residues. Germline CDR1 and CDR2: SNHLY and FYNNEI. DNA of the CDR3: TGTGCCAGCACGCTTGACAGGGGGCTTCGCTATGGCTACACCTTC. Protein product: CASTLDRGLRYGYTF.

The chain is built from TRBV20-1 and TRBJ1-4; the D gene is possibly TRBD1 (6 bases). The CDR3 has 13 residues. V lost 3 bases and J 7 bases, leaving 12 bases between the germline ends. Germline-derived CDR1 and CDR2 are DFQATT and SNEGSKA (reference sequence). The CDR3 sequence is CSASGGGLEKLFF. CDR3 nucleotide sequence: TGCAGTGCTAGTGGGGGGGGGCTTGAAAAACTGTTTTTT.

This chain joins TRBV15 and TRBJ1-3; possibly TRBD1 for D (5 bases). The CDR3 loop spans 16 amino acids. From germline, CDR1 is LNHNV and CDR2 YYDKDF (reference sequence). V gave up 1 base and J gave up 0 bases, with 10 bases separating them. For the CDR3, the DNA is TGTGCCACCAGCAGAGGACAGTTTATCTCTGGAAACACCATATATTTT. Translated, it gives CATSRGQFISGNTIYF.

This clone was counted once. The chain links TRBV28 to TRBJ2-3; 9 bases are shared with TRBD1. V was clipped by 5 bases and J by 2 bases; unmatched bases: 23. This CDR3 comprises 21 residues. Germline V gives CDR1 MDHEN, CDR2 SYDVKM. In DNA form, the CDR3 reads TGTGCCAGCAGTGTCCCCACTTATCCTCGGGACAGGGAGTATCCCACAGATACGCAGTATTTT. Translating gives CASSVPTYPRDREYPTDTQYF.

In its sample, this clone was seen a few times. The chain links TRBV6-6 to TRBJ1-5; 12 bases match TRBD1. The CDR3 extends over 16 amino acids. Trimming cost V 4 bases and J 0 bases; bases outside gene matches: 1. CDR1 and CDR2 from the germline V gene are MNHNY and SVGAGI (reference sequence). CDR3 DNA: TGTGCCAGCAGTTGGGACAGGGGGCGTAGCAATCAGCCCCAGCATTTT. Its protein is CASSWDRGRSNQPQHF.

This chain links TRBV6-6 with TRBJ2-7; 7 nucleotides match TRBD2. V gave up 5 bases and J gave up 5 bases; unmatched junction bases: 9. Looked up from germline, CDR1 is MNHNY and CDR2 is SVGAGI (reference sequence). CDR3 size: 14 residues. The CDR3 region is CASSTRLAAHEQYF. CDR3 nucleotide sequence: TGTGCCAGCAGTACCCGACTAGCAGCCCACGAGCAGTACTTC.

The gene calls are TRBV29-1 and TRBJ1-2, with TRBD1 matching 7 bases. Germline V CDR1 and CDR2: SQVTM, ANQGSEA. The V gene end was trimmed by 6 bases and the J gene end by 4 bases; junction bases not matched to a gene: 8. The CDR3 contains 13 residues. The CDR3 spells CSVGGRGTYGYTF. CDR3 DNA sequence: TGCAGCGTCGGGGGCAGGGGGACCTATGGCTACACCTTC.

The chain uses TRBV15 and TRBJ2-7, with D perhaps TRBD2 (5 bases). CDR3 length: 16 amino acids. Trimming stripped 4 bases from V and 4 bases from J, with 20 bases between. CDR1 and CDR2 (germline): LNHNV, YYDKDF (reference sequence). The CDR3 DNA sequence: TGTGCCACCAGCACAGACACGGGGAAGGGTTGGTACGAGCAGTACGTC. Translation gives CATSTDTGKGWYEQYV.

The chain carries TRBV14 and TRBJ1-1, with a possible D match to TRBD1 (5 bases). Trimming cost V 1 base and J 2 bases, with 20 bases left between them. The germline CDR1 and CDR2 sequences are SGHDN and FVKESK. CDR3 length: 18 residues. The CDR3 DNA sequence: TGTGCCAGCAGCCAAGTAGCATTCAGGGAGGGCCTAAACACTGAAGCTTTCTTT. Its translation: CASSQVAFREGLNTEAFF.

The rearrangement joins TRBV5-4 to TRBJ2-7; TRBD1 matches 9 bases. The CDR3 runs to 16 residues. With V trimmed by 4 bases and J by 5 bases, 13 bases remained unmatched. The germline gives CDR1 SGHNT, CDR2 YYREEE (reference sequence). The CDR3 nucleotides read TGTGCCAGCAGCATACGAACCGGGACAGGGTTCGACGAGCAGTACTTC. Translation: CASSIRTGTGFDEQYF.

In DNA, the CDR3 is TGTGCTAGTGGTCCCCAGCCGGACAGTCCGTACCCAGGAACGCAGTATTTT. It specifies CASGPQPDSPYPGTQYF. The chain recombines TRBV12-5 with TRBJ2-3; weak D call: TRBD1 (6 bases). Trimming took 5 bases from V and 9 from J, leaving 27 bases between them. CDR3 length: 17 amino acids. The V gene's germline CDR1 is LGHNT and CDR2 FRNRAP.

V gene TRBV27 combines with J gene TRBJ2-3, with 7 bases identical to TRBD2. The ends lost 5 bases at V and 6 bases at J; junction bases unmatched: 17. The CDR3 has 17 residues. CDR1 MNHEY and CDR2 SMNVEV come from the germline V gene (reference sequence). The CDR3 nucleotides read TGTGCCAGCAGTCCTAAAACGTCTAGCGGCCTCCGGGATACGCAGTATTTT. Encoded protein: CASSPKTSSGLRDTQYF.